These 32 T cell receptor beta chains originate from one sample sequenced in a study of blood T cells in healthy people across ages (dated by TCRdb to the mid-2010s). Libraries were constructed by 5' RACE. Sequencing took place on an Illumina HiSeq 2500. The second PCR ran for about 7 to 11 cycles and used a J-beta primer mix along with a sample-barcoded 5' primer. In-frame beta chains were kept once TCRdb had trimmed the public reads at Q25 with fastp and called clones with MiXCR. Records with the same CDR3 protein are collapsed into one entry carrying the most frequent genes and DNA. The sample records 850,000 to 1,000,000 distinct CDR3 sequences, 45% to 60% of which are singletons. Clones ranked in the top ten supply around 21% of the sample. Sequencing was performed on blood. These receptors were taken from an older woman in good health.

The CDR3 region is CASSLALGESTDTQYF. For the CDR3, the DNA is TGCGCCAGCAGCTTGGCCCTCGGGGAGAGCACAGATACGCAGTATTTT. V and J are TRBV5-1 and TRBJ2-3; perhaps TRBD2 as D (5 bases). From germline, CDR1 is SGHRS and CDR2 YFSETQ. This CDR3 comprises 16 residues. V lost 0 bases, J lost 0 bases, and 11 bases lay in between. Complete variable domain (other parts from reference TRBV5-1 and TRBJ2-3): KAGVTQTPRYLIKTRGQQVTLSCSPISGHRSVSWYQQTPGQGLQFLFEYFSETQRNKGNFPGRFSGRQFSNSRSEMNVSTLELGDSALYLCASSLALGESTDTQYFGPGTRLTVL.

This clonotype has just a few counts. V usage is TRBV5-6 and J usage is TRBJ2-7; 9 bases fit TRBD2. J lost 3 bases, V lost 2 bases, and 6 bases had no gene match. The CDR3 length is 15 residues. Germline CDR1 SGHDT, CDR2 YYEEEE. The CDR3 is CASSFRTSVFYEQYF. The CDR3 DNA reads TGTGCCAGCAGCTTCCGGACTAGCGTGTTCTACGAGCAGTACTTC.

The chain has TRBV6-5 and TRBJ2-4; D possibly uses TRBD1 or TRBD2 (6 bases each). The J call could be wrong; TRBJ2-5 is a better fit for the DNA end. This CDR3 is 15 amino acids long. Germline values: CDR1 MNHEY, CDR2 SVGAGI. CDR3 in DNA: TGTGCCAGCAGGGGGGCAGGAGGGGGAGAAGAGACCCAGTACTTC. Translation gives CASRGAGGGEETQYF.

The genes are TRBV11-2 and TRBJ2-2; 16 nucleotides align to TRBD2. V lost 5 bases to trimming and J lost 4 bases; unmatched junction nucleotides: 10. Per the germline V gene, CDR1 is SGHAT and CDR2 is FQNNGV. This CDR3 spans 19 amino acids. In DNA form, the CDR3 reads TGTGCCAGCAGCGTCTGGGGACTAGCGGGAGGGGCCCCCACCGGGGAGCTGTTTTTT. Residues: CASSVWGLAGGAPTGELFF. Drawing the rest from reference TRBV11-2 and TRBJ2-2, the complete variable domain is EAGVAQSPRYKIIEKRQSVAFWCNPISGHATLYWYQQILGQGPKLLIQFQNNGVVDDSQLPKDRFSAERLKGVDSTLKIQPAKLEDSAVYLCASSVWGLAGGAPTGELFFGEGSRLTVL.

There are a few counts of this clonotype. The chain has TRBV20-1 and TRBJ2-1; D not certain. Trimming removed 6 bases from V and 0 bases from J, with 15 bases in between. The germline V gene has CDR1 DFQATT and CDR2 SNEGSKA (reference sequence). CDR3 size: 15 residues. The CDR3 bases are TGCAGTGCCCCGCGGCAGGCGAGCTCCTACAATGAGCAGTTCTTC. Translation: CSAPRQASSYNEQFF.

The gene calls are TRBV7-6 and TRBJ2-7; 12 bases are shared with TRBD2. Per the germline V gene, CDR1 is SGHVS and CDR2 is FNYEAQ. The CDR3 consists of 15 residues. V lost 5 bases and J lost 4; bases outside the gene matches: 6. The CDR3 nucleotides are TGTGCCAGCAGCACACGGACTAGCGGGGCTTACGAGCAGTACTTC. Translation gives CASSTRTSGAYEQYF.

In this sample, this clonotype turned up once. V usage is TRBV5-5 and J usage is TRBJ2-7; 10 bases line up with TRBD1. Germline lookup yields CDR1 SGHKS and CDR2 YYEKEE (reference sequence). The CDR3 covers 16 residues. The J segment lost 4 bases and the V segment lost 3 bases, leaving 10 bases of the junction unmatched. The CDR3 is CASSSPRDRGYYEQYF. DNA of the CDR3: TGTGCCAGCAGCTCACCCCGGGACAGGGGTTATTACGAGCAGTACTTC.

V usage is TRBV5-1 and J usage is TRBJ2-3; TRBD2 aligns across 11 bases. This CDR3 region has 17 residues. CDR1 SGHRS and CDR2 YFSETQ come from the germline V gene. V trimming: 0 bases; J trimming: 4 bases; junction bases outside the gene matches: 7. This chain's CDR3 is CASSLALAGGRSDTQYF. As DNA, the CDR3 is TGCGCCAGCAGCTTGGCCCTAGCGGGAGGAAGGTCAGATACGCAGTATTTT.

Regarding this clonotype: The junction departs from the called germline gene at one end, perhaps through a read error. The J gene is TRBJ2-3, the V gene TRBV9; no definite D call. This CDR3 comprises 16 residues. The V gene's germline CDR1 is SGDLS and CDR2 YYNGEE. The CDR3 is CAGSVEPHGLADTQYF. The CDR3 DNA reads TGTGCCGGCAGCGTAGAGCCCCATGGTTTGGCAGATACGCAGTATTTT.

This clonotype was recorded once. The chain is built from TRBV30 and TRBJ2-1, with 10 bases that match TRBD2. This CDR3 spans 13 amino acids. The germline V gene encodes CDR1 GTSNPN and CDR2 SVGIG (reference sequence). Trimming removed 6 bases from V and 2 bases from J; junction bases left unmatched: 1. DNA for the CDR3: TGTGCCTGTACTAGCGGGGCCTACAATGAGCAGTTCTTC. It specifies CACTSGAYNEQFF.

This clonotype was seen once. This sequence joins TRBV7-6 and TRBJ1-5, with D unclear. V was cut by 8 bases and J by 0 bases, with 11 bases left in between. Germline loops: CDR1 SGHVS, CDR2 FNYEAQ. The CDR3 spans 14 residues. The CDR3 DNA is TGTGCCAGCGGCAACAGCCTTAGCAATCAGCCCCAGCATTTT. Translated: CASGNSLSNQPQHF.

The rearrangement joins TRBV28 to TRBJ2-4; the D is unclear. Germline-derived CDR1 and CDR2 are MDHEN and SYDVKM. Deletions cut 1 base from V and 9 bases from J, with 13 bases between. The length of the CDR3 is 14 residues. CDR3 loop: CASSLSEGRSIQYF. In DNA, the CDR3 is TGTGCCAGCAGTTTATCGGAAGGGCGAAGCATTCAGTACTTC.

The table lists this clonotype with a few counts. The chain carries TRBV27 and TRBJ2-3; unclear D gene. The germline gives CDR1 MNHEY, CDR2 SMNVEV (reference sequence). V was pared by 5 bases and J by 3 bases, with 21 bases between. The CDR3 length is 17 residues. The CDR3 nucleotides are TGTGCCAGCAGTCGGCGGCCTTCTTTGGTTTATACAGATACGCAGTATTTT. Protein: CASSRRPSLVYTDTQYF.

In this sample, this clonotype turned up a few times. The V call is TRBV6-4, the J call TRBJ2-3; D remains unclear. Trimming removed 10 bases from V and 1 base from J, with 15 bases in between. There are 14 residues in the CDR3. From germline, CDR1 is MRHNA and CDR2 SNTAGT. CDR3 loop: CATSVGPGTDTQYF. DNA of the CDR3: TGTGCCACCAGCGTGGGTCCCGGCACAGATACGCAGTATTTT.

This clonotype was seen a handful of times. The gene calls are TRBV7-8 and TRBJ2-7, with a weak D call TRBD2 (5 bases). V was trimmed by 5 bases and J by 0 bases, leaving 11 bases between them. Germline CDR1 and CDR2: SGHVS and FQNEAQ. The CDR3 length is 14 residues. CDR3 DNA sequence: TGTGCCAGCAGCCGATCGGACTTCTCCTACGAGCAGTACTTC. This sequence encodes CASSRSDFSYEQYF.

This rearrangement joins TRBV20-1 to TRBJ2-7; D gene ambiguous. The CDR3 extends over 12 amino acids. CDR1 and CDR2 from the germline V gene are DFQATT and SNEGSKA (reference sequence). Between the trimmed V and J ends, which lost 6 bases and 10 bases, there was a span of 19 bases. CDR3 sequence (DNA): TGCAGTGCCCACGTGACTGGTCCCCCCCAGTACTTC. Amino acids: CSAHVTGPPQYF.

The table lists this clonotype with a few counts. Here the CDR3 reads CATSDDRLAGRGGNEQFF. The CDR3 nucleotides read TGTGCCACCAGTGATGACAGACTAGCGGGAAGGGGTGGTAATGAGCAGTTCTTC. V gene TRBV24-1 combines with J gene TRBJ2-1; 11 bases line up with TRBD2. Germline assignment: CDR1 KGHDR and CDR2 SFDVKD. J gave up 7 bases and V 3 bases, and 13 bases lay outside the gene matches. The CDR3 is made up of 18 amino acids.

Note on this clonotype: A much larger clone lies one base from this, so it may be a read error. The V call is TRBV28, the J call TRBJ2-5; tentatively, D is TRBD2 (6 bases). The CDR3 runs 15 residues. The germline V gene encodes CDR1 MDHEN and CDR2 SYDVKM. V lost 1 base, J lost 11 bases, and 20 bases lay in between. The chain's CDR3 is CASSLLGDSYNEQYF. The CDR3, as DNA: TGTGCCAGCAGTTTATTGGGGGACTCCTACAATGAGCAGTACTTC.

This clonotype was counted between two and nine times. The rearrangement links TRBV9 to TRBJ1-2; the D is unclear. Germline assignment: CDR1 SGDLS and CDR2 YYNGEE. The CDR3 contains 13 residues. The CDR3 reads CASRRAGLDGYTF. The CDR3 bases are TGTGCTTCCAGAAGGGCCGGCCTTGATGGCTACACCTTC.

The chain links TRBV5-5 to TRBJ2-7; D ambiguous. Per germline, CDR1 SGHKS and CDR2 YYEKEE (reference sequence). The CDR3 has 14 amino acids. Trimming took off 0 bases at V and 2 bases at J, with 9 bases between the two ends. The CDR3, as DNA: TGTGCCAGCAGCTTGGAGTCCAAGGCCTACGAGCAGTACTTC. It codes for CASSLESKAYEQYF.

This chain connects TRBV30 to TRBJ2-1; the D gene is possibly TRBD2 (5 bases). The CDR3 extends over 16 amino acids. Per the germline V gene, CDR1 is GTSNPN and CDR2 is SVGIG (reference sequence). V lost 1 base and J lost 1, with 14 bases in between. CDR3 coding DNA: TGTGCCTGGAGTGCCGGAGGCTCCACGTCCTACAATGAGCAGTTCTTC. The encoded protein is CAWSAGGSTSYNEQFF.

The rearrangement joins TRBV5-1 to TRBJ1-6; no clear D. Per germline, CDR1 SGHRS and CDR2 YFSETQ. V lost 4 bases and J 3 bases, leaving 14 bases between the germline ends. This CDR3 comprises 16 residues. The CDR3 bases are TGCGCCAGCAGCCCTGGACGGAAAAACTATAATTCACCCCTCCACTTT. Translation gives CASSPGRKNYNSPLHF.

The rearrangement links TRBV6-5 to TRBJ1-4, with 7 bases identical to TRBD1. The V gene end was trimmed by 7 bases and the J gene end by 3 bases; junction bases not matched to a gene: 5. The germline V gene encodes CDR1 MNHEY and CDR2 SVGAGI. The CDR3 spans 14 residues. CDR3 in DNA: TGTGCCAGCAAGCCCGGGACAGCTAATGAAAAACTGTTTTTT. Its protein product is CASKPGTANEKLFF.

J is TRBJ2-4 and V is TRBV18, with 8 bases identical to TRBD1. Germline CDR1 is KGHSH and CDR2 is LQKENI. CDR3 length equals 18 residues. Trimming removed 2 bases from V and 0 bases from J; junction bases left unmatched: 9. CDR3 sequence reads: CASSPKGQAPLAKNIQYF. DNA of the CDR3: TGTGCCAGCTCACCAAAGGGACAGGCCCCGTTAGCCAAAAACATTCAGTACTTC.

This clonotype was found a few times. The rearrangement uses TRBV6-5 and TRBJ1-5, with D maybe TRBD1 (5 bases). Trimming left V 2 bases short and J 7 bases short, with 9 bases between. This CDR3 is 13 amino acids long. CDR1 is MNHEY and CDR2 is SVGAGI in the germline V gene. The chain's CDR3 is CASSYGGTQPQHF. In DNA, the CDR3 is TGTGCCAGCAGTTACGGGGGGACCCAGCCCCAGCATTTT.

The chain carries TRBV6-4 and TRBJ2-2; D remains unclear. Germline CDR1 and CDR2: MRHNA and SNTAGT. The CDR3 runs to 14 residues. Deletions cut 4 bases from V and 2 bases from J, with 8 bases between. The CDR3 loop is CASSGQPNTGELFF. CDR3 nucleotide sequence: TGTGCCAGCAGTGGGCAACCTAACACCGGGGAGCTGTTTTTT.

This rearrangement joins TRBV29-1 to TRBJ1-2; the match to TRBD1 covers 8 bases. The CDR3 contains 16 residues. The ends lost 4 bases at V and 0 bases at J; junction bases unmatched: 10. Germline V gene data show CDR1 as SQVTM and CDR2 as ANQGSEA. CDR3 residues: CSVARDRSPTNYGYTF. The CDR3 region has the DNA TGCAGCGTTGCCCGGGACAGGAGTCCCACTAACTATGGCTACACCTTC. The full variable domain, in which reference TRBV29-1 and TRBJ1-2 provide the parts outside the CDR3, is SAVISQKPSRDICQRGTSLTIQCQVDSQVTMMFWYRQQPGQSLTLIATANQGSEATYESGFVIDKFPISRPNLTFSTLTVSNMSPEDSSIYLCSVARDRSPTNYGYTFGSGTRLTVV.

This clonotype was seen only a few times. V usage is TRBV29-1 and J usage is TRBJ2-7; 8 bases are shared with TRBD2. V was clipped by 6 bases and J by 3 bases; unmatched bases: 7. The CDR3 has 13 amino acids. Germline V CDR1 and CDR2: SQVTM, ANQGSEA. CDR3: CSVTWAGGYEQYF. The CDR3, as DNA: TGCAGCGTCACCTGGGCGGGAGGCTACGAGCAGTACTTC.

The chain employs TRBV5-1 and TRBJ2-5; the match to TRBD1 covers 11 bases. CDR3 length: 15 residues. CDR1 and CDR2 (germline): SGHRS, YFSETQ. The V segment lost 6 bases and the J segment 4 bases; nucleotides outside the gene matches: 8. In nucleotides, the CDR3 is TGCGCCAGCACAACCGGACAGGGGGCCTTAGAGACCCAGTACTTC. Residues: CASTTGQGALETQYF.

This clonotype was seen many times. The genes are TRBV7-3 and TRBJ2-2, with 7 bases matching TRBD2. This CDR3 region has 13 residues. The V gene end was trimmed by 5 bases and the J gene end by 5 bases; junction bases not matched to a gene: 2. Germline CDR1 reads SGHTA; CDR2 reads FQGTGA. The CDR3 DNA is TGTGCCAGCAGCCTCGGGGGGACCGGGGAGCTGTTTTTT. This sequence encodes CASSLGGTGELFF.

At least ten counts were recorded for this clonotype. V is TRBV5-1 and J is TRBJ1-4; 7 bases match TRBD1. Trimming removed 4 bases from V and 5 bases from J; junction bases left unmatched: 5. The CDR3 runs 14 residues. The germline V gene has CDR1 SGHRS and CDR2 YFSETQ. DNA of the CDR3: TGCGCCAGCAGCGAGGGACAGCCGAATGAAAAACTGTTTTTT. Its translation is CASSEGQPNEKLFF.

The V call is TRBV9, the J call TRBJ2-4; 13 nucleotides match TRBD2. Germline CDR1 SGDLS, CDR2 YYNGEE. V trimming: 0 bases; J trimming: 1 base; junction bases outside the gene matches: 13. The CDR3 extends over 21 amino acids. The CDR3 region is CASSVARGLAGESTAKNIQYF. The CDR3 nucleotides are TGTGCCAGCAGCGTAGCTCGAGGACTAGCGGGAGAATCGACCGCCAAAAACATTCAGTACTTC.